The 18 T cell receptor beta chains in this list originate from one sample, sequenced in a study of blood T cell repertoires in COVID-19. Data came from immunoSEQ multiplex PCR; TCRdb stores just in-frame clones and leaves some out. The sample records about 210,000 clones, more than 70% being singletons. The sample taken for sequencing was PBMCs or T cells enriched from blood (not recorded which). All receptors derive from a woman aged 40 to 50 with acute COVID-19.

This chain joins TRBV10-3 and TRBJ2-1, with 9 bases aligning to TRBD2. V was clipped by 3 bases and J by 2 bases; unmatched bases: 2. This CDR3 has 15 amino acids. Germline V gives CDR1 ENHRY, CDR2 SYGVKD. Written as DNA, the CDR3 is TGTGCCATCAGTGACGGCGGGAGGGCCTACAATGAGCAGTTCTTC. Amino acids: CAISDGGRAYNEQFF.

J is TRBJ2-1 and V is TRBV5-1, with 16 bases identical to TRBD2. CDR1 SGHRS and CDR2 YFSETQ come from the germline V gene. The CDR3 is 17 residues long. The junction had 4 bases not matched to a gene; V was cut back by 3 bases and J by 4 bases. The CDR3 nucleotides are TGCGCCAGCAGCTGGGGACTAGCGGGGGGGCAGTACAATGAGCAGTTCTTC. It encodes CASSWGLAGGQYNEQFF. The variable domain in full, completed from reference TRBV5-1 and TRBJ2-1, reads KAGVTQTPRYLIKTRGQQVTLSCSPISGHRSVSWYQQTPGQGLQFLFEYFSETQRNKGNFPGRFSGRQFSNSRSEMNVSTLELGDSALYLCASSWGLAGGQYNEQFFGPGTRLTVL.

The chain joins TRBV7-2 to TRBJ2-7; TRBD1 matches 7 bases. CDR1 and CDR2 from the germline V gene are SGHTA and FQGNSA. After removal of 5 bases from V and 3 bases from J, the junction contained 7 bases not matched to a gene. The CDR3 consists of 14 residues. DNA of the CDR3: TGTGCCAGCAGCCCTCCCGGGACAGTCTACGAGCAGTACTTC. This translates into CASSPPGTVYEQYF.

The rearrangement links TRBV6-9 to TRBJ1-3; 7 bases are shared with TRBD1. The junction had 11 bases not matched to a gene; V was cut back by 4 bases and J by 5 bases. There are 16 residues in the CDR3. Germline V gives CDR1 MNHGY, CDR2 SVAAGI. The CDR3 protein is CASSLDLHRGRNTIYF. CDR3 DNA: TGTGCCAGCAGTTTGGACCTCCACAGGGGTAGAAACACCATATATTTT.

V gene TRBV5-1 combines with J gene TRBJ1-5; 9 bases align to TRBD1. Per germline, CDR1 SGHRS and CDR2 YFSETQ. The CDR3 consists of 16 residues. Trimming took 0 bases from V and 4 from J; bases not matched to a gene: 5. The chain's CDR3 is CASSLGSGQGNQPQHF. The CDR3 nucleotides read TGCGCCAGCAGCTTGGGATCCGGACAGGGGAATCAGCCCCAGCATTTT.

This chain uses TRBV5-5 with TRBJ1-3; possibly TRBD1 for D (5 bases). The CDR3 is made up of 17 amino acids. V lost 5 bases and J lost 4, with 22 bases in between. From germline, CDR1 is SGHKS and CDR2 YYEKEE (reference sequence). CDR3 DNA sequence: TGTGCCAGCAGTTCCGCACCTCCAGGGTCTGAAGGAAACACCATATATTTT. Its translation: CASSSAPPGSEGNTIYF.

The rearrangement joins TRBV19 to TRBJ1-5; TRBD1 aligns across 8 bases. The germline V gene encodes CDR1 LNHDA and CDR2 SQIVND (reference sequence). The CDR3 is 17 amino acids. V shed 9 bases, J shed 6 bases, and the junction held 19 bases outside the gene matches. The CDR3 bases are TGTGCCAGCCGACCGGGACAGGTTAAAAGATGGGTTCAGCCCCAGCATTTT. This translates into CASRPGQVKRWVQPQHF.

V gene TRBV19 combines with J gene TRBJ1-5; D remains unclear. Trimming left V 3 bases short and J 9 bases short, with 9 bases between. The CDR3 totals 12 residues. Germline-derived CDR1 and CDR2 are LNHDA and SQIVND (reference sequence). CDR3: CASSMAAGPQHF. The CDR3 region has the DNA TGTGCCAGTAGTATGGCTGCTGGGCCCCAGCATTTT.

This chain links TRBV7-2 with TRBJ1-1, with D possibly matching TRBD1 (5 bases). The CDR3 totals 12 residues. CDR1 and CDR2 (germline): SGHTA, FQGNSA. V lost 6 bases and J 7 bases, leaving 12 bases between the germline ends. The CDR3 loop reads CASSSQGFEAFF. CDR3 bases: TGTGCCAGCAGTTCTCAGGGTTTTGAAGCTTTCTTT. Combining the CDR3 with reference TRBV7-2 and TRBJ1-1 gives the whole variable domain GAGVSQSPSNKVTEKGKDVELRCDPISGHTALYWYRQSLGQGLEFLIYFQGNSAPDKSGLPSDRFSAERTGGSVSTLTIQRTQQEDSAVYLCASSSQGFEAFFGQGTRLTVV.

CDR3 sequence reads: CASSFFSVAQHGYTF. The CDR3 nucleotides read TGTGCCAGCAGCTTTTTTTCTGTCGCACAGCATGGCTACACCTTC. The rearrangement links TRBV5-6 to TRBJ1-2; D is undetermined. V was trimmed by 2 bases and J by 6 bases, leaving 17 bases between them. The CDR3 is 15 amino acids. Per germline, CDR1 SGHDT and CDR2 YYEEEE.

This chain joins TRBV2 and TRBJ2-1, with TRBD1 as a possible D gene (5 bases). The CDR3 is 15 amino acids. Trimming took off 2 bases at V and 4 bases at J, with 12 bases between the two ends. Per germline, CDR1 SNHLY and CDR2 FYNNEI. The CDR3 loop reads CASSEIVPGYNEQFF. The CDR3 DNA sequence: TGTGCCAGCAGTGAAATAGTCCCAGGGTACAATGAGCAGTTCTTC. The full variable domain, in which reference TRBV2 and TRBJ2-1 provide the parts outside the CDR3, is EPEVTQTPSHQVTQMGQEVILRCVPISNHLYFYWYRQILGQKVEFLVSFYNNEISEKSEIFDDQFSVERPDGSNFTLKIRSTKLEDSAMYFCASSEIVPGYNEQFFGPGTRLTVL.

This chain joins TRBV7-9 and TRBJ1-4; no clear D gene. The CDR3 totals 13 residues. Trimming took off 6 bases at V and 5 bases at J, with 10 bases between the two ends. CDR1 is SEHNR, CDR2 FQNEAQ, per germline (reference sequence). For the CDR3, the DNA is TGTGCCAGCAGTCCGATCCGGAATGAAAAACTGTTTTTT. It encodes CASSPIRNEKLFF.

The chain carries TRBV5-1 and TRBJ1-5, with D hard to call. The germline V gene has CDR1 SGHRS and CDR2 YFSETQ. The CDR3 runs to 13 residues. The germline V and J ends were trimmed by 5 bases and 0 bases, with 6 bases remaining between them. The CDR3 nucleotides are TGCGCCAGCAGACTCGATAGCAATCAGCCCCAGCATTTT. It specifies CASRLDSNQPQHF.

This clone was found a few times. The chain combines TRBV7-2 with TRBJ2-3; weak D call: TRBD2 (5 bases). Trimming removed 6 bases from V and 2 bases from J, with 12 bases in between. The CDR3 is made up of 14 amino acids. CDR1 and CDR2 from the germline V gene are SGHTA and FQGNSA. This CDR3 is CASSLVGLTDTQYF. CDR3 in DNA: TGTGCCAGCAGTTTGGTAGGACTCACAGATACGCAGTATTTT.

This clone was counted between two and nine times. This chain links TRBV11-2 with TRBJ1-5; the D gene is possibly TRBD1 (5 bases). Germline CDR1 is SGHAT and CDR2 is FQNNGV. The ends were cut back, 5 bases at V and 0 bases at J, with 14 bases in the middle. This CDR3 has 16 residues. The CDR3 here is CASSPRAGYSNQPQHF. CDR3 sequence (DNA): TGTGCCAGCAGCCCCCGGGCAGGGTATAGCAATCAGCCCCAGCATTTT.

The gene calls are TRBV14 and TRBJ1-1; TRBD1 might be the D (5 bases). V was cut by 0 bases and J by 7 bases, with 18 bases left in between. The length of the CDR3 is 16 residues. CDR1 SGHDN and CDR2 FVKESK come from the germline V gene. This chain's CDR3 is CASSQDRGTLVDEAFF. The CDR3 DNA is TGTGCCAGCAGCCAAGATCGGGGGACCCTAGTGGATGAAGCTTTCTTT.

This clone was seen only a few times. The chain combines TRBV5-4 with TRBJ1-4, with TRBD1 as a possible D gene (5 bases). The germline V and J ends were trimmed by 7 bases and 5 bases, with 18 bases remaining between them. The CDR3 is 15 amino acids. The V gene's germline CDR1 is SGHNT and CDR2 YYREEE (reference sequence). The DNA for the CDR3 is TGTGCCAGCGGGTTTCCACCCGGACAAAATGAAAAACTGTTTTTT. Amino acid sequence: CASGFPPGQNEKLFF. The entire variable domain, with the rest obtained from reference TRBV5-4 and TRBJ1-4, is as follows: ETGVTQSPTHLIKTRGQQVTLRCSSQSGHNTVSWYQQALGQGPQFIFQYYREEENGRGNFPPRFSGLQFPNYSSELNVNALELDDSALYLCASGFPPGQNEKLFFGSGTQLSVL.

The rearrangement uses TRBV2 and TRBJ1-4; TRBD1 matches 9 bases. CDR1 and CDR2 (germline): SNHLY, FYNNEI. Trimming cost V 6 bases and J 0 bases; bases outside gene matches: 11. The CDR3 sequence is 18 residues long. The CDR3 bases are TGTGCCAGCAGGGGGGACAGGGTAGACCCTGCAACTAATGAAAAACTGTTTTTT. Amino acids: CASRGDRVDPATNEKLFF.